This T cell receptor beta chain originates from a study of T cell changes during pregnancy in multiple sclerosis. Sequencing used immunoSEQ multiplex PCR; TCRdb keeps in-frame clones, though not all of them. Seen here are about 46,000 clones, roughly nine tenths observed once, and the top ten hold approximately 0.41%. V gave up 9 bases and J gave up 7 bases, with 16 bases separating them. The CDR3 has 12 residues. Germline-derived CDR1 and CDR2 are LNHDA and SQIVND (reference sequence). The clonotype originates from a female donor in good health, enrolled as a control in a pregnancy study. The sample consisted of CD4+ T cells from peripheral blood mononuclear cells, taken in the second trimester of pregnancy. This chain connects TRBV19 to TRBJ2-7; a possible D gene is TRBD1 (6 bases). CDR3 region: CASSQGRGEQYF. DNA of the CDR3: TGTGCCAGCTCACAGGGTCGGGGAGAGCAGTACTTC.